This TCR beta chain derives from a study of shared clonotypes between healthy human individuals. General study results and limits: Clonotypes which were not shared had lower generation probabilities than clonotypes that all four donors shared.

As to this clone: The antigen is not known. The sample carries other DNA sequences with the same CDR3.

Only in-frame clones appear in the TCRdb table, and some are missing; sequencing was by immunoSEQ multiplex PCR. The data show 1.5 million to 2.5 million clones, about 94% seen once. Trimming shortened V by 0 bases and J by 3 bases, and 7 bases separated the two germline ends. CDR1 SGDLS and CDR2 YYNGEE come from the germline V gene. The CDR3 consists of 13 residues. CD45RO negativity and positive selection for CCR7 defined naive CD8 cells, a population that excluded terminally differentiated effector memory CD45RA+ cells. This clonotype originated in a man younger than 35 in good health. The chain joins TRBV9 to TRBJ2-7; D ambiguous. Sequencing used naive CD8+ T cells sorted from blood. CDR3 nucleotides: TGTGCCAGCAGCGTAGCGTCTAACTACGAGCAGTACTTC. It codes for CASSVASNYEQYF.